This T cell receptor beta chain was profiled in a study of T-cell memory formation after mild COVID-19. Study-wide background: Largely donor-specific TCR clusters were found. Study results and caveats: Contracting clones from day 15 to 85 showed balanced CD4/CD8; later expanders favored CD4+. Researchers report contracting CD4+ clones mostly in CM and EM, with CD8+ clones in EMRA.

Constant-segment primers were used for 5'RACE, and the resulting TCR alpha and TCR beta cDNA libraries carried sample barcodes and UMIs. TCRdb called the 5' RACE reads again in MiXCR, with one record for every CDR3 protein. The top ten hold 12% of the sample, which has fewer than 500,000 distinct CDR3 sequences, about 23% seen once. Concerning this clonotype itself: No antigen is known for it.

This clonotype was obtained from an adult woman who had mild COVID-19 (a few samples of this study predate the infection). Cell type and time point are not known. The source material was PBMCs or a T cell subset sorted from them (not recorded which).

The CDR3 nucleotides read TGTGCCAGCACCCAGAGGGGGGAGACCCAGTACTTC. The encoded protein is CASTQRGETQYF. The rearrangement uses TRBV6-6 and TRBJ2-5; perhaps TRBD1 as D (6 bases). Trimming left V 7 bases short and J 5 bases short, with 11 bases between. CDR3 size: 12 residues. Germline values: CDR1 MNHNY, CDR2 SVGAGI (reference sequence).